The sequence of this TCR beta chain was determined in a study of T cells after yellow fever vaccination. Template switching by 5'RACE produced TCR cDNA, adding a universal primer site and UMIs. TCRdb independently ran MiXCR on the 5' RACE reads; one entry per CDR3 protein. This table has roughly 60,000 distinct CDR3 sequences, approximately 7.7% appearing once. With 5 bases clipped from V and 2 bases from J, the junction kept 9 bases outside the gene matches. Germline lookup yields CDR1 MNHNS and CDR2 SASEGT. This CDR3 is 17 amino acids long. Comment on this clonotype: The antigen is unknown.

The study's findings and limits: In FACS-sorted repertoires, abundant clonotypes from the bulk population could appear as contaminants. A secondary response was less intense yet reached its peak sooner, at day 5 versus 15.

Specimen: CD8+ T cells sorted from PBMCs, collected on the day of the first yellow fever vaccination. This chain connects TRBV6-1 to TRBJ2-3; 11 nucleotides align to TRBD1. The receptor was derived from a man between 18 and 35 years old who received the YFV17D yellow fever vaccine. The CDR3, as DNA: TGTGCCAGCAGTCGACCCCGGGACAGGGGGGCCACAGATACGCAGTATTTT. Its translation is CASSRPRDRGATDTQYF.